A single sample gave rise to the 22 T cell receptor beta chains below, sequenced in a study of identical twins. TCRdb independently ran MiXCR on the 5' RACE reads; one entry per CDR3 protein. Of approximately 700,000 distinct CDR3 sequences detected, approximately 6% appear once; the ten largest clones hold around 1.9%. The specimen sequenced was naive T cells sorted from blood. Receptors originate from a man between 18 and 35 years old in good health.

In this sample, this clonotype turned up many times. The chain joins TRBV29-1 to TRBJ2-7; TRBD1 or TRBD2 may be the D gene (5 bases each). The V gene lost 4 bases and the J gene lost 4 bases, with 20 bases spanning the gap. The CDR3 loop spans 15 amino acids. Germline assignment: CDR1 SQVTM and CDR2 ANQGSEA. CDR3 in DNA: TGCAGCGTTGTGGGGCCGGGCAAGAGGGGATACGAGCAGTACTTC. Translated, it gives CSVVGPGKRGYEQYF.

The rearrangement links TRBV5-1 to TRBJ2-3; no clear D gene. Germline V gene lookup returns CDR1 SGHRS and CDR2 YFSETQ. There are 14 residues in the CDR3. V dropped 5 bases and J dropped 1 base, with 11 bases sitting between them. CDR3 amino acids: CASRRAARTDTQYF. The CDR3 coding sequence is TGCGCCAGCAGGCGCGCAGCCCGCACAGATACGCAGTATTTT.

The V gene is TRBV6-1, the J gene TRBJ2-4; D is ambiguous. The V gene lost 6 bases and the J gene lost 9 bases, with 15 bases spanning the gap. The CDR3 is 13 residues long. The germline V gene has CDR1 MNHNS and CDR2 SASEGT. Here the CDR3 reads CASSRKGPGIQYF. The CDR3 region has the DNA TGTGCCAGCAGCCGCAAAGGTCCCGGCATTCAGTACTTC.

This clonotype was recorded many times. The V call is TRBV28, the J call TRBJ2-1; D remains unclear. The CDR3 consists of 11 residues. Germline CDR1 is MDHEN and CDR2 is SYDVKM. V lost 4 bases and J 9 bases, leaving 7 bases between the germline ends. The CDR3 nucleotides read TGTGCCAGCAGTTCCCTTAGTGAGCAGTTCTTC. Translation: CASSSLSEQFF.

This clonotype was counted a few times. The rearrangement links TRBV5-6 to TRBJ2-6, with D possibly TRBD1 on 6 matching bases. Trimming removed 2 bases at V and 0 bases at J, with 18 bases between. The CDR3 loop spans 19 amino acids. The germline V gene has CDR1 SGHDT and CDR2 YYEEEE. DNA of the CDR3: TGTGCCAGCAGCTTTTTTGGACAGTTTATCTTCTCTGGGGCCAACGTCCTGACTTTC. As protein: CASSFFGQFIFSGANVLTF.

This clonotype was observed a few times. The rearrangement joins TRBV27 to TRBJ2-6; tentative D call: TRBD2 (5 bases). CDR1 is MNHEY, CDR2 SMNVEV, per germline (reference sequence). Trimming pared 3 bases from V and 0 bases from J, leaving 15 bases between. The CDR3 spans 18 residues. The CDR3 loop is CASSFATGWGSGANVLTF. Written as DNA, the CDR3 is TGTGCCAGCAGTTTCGCGACGGGGTGGGGCTCTGGGGCCAACGTCCTGACTTTC.

Ten or more counts support this clonotype. This chain uses TRBV4-3 with TRBJ2-1; 8 nucleotides line up with TRBD2. This CDR3 region has 15 residues. Germline CDR1 LGHNA, CDR2 YSLEER. V gave up 0 bases and J gave up 10 bases; unmatched junction bases: 8. The CDR3 DNA is TGCGCCAGCAGCCAAGAGGGACTAGAAATCTCCGAGCAGTTCTTC. Amino acid sequence: CASSQEGLEISEQFF.

Ten or more counts support this clonotype. The chain recombines TRBV29-1 with TRBJ2-3; 10 bases align to TRBD2. Germline V CDR1 and CDR2: SQVTM, ANQGSEA. The CDR3 is made up of 17 amino acids. Trimming cost V 2 bases and J 8 bases; bases outside gene matches: 16. The CDR3 DNA reads as TGCAGCGTTGAAACTAGCGGGAAGGCGGGGGATTCTGCTACGCAGTATTTT. This gives the protein CSVETSGKAGDSATQYF.

This rearrangement joins TRBV4-3 to TRBJ2-7, with D possibly TRBD2 on 5 matching bases. The germline CDR1 and CDR2 sequences are LGHNA and YSLEER. The V gene lost 4 bases and the J gene lost 5 bases, with 18 bases spanning the gap. The CDR3 extends over 15 amino acids. In nucleotides, the CDR3 is TGCGCCAGCAGCCTCTTGCGGGCCGAGAAAAACGAGCAGTACTTC. Its translation: CASSLLRAEKNEQYF.

This clonotype was seen ten or more times. DNA of the CDR3: TGCAGTGCTAGAATAGGGGCGAGCAATCAGCCCCAGCATTTT. Translated, it gives CSARIGASNQPQHF. This chain uses TRBV20-1 with TRBJ1-5; weak D call: TRBD1 (5 bases). The CDR3 is 14 residues long. V was cut by 2 bases and J by 1 base, with 9 bases left in between. CDR1 and CDR2 from the germline V gene are DFQATT and SNEGSKA (reference sequence).

This clonotype was detected ten times or more. The chain links TRBV20-1 to TRBJ2-3, with 9 nucleotides matching TRBD1. Germline loops: CDR1 DFQATT, CDR2 SNEGSKA (reference sequence). The CDR3 covers 13 residues. J was trimmed by 3 bases and V by 5 bases; bases with no gene match: 3. In nucleotides, the CDR3 is TGCAGTGCTGGGGACAGGGCTACAGATACGCAGTATTTT. Its protein product is CSAGDRATDTQYF.

At least ten counts were recorded for this clonotype. V and J are TRBV27 and TRBJ1-5, with D maybe TRBD1 (5 bases). The V gene lost 3 bases and the J gene lost 0 bases, with 12 bases spanning the gap. Germline CDR1 MNHEY, CDR2 SMNVEV (reference sequence). The CDR3 has 16 amino acids. CDR3 nucleotides: TGTGCCAGCAGTTTCTTGGGACGGGATAGCAATCAGCCCCAGCATTTT. Translated: CASSFLGRDSNQPQHF.

This clonotype was recorded a few times. The chain joins TRBV2 to TRBJ2-5, with D tentatively TRBD2 (6 bases). V was pared by 7 bases and J by 4 bases, with 16 bases between. This CDR3 spans 14 amino acids. The germline V gene encodes CDR1 SNHLY and CDR2 FYNNEI. CDR3: CASILQEGRETQYF. DNA for the CDR3: TGTGCCAGCATCCTTCAGGAGGGAAGAGAGACCCAGTACTTC.

In its sample, this clonotype was seen many times. The chain has TRBV12-3 or TRBV12-4 and TRBJ1-1; 9 bases fit TRBD1. The CDR3 runs 16 residues. Trimming at V came to 6 bases and at J to 4 bases, leaving 12 bases not matched to a gene. The CDR3 reads CASRLTTGGGGTEAFF. DNA of the CDR3: TGTGCCAGCAGACTGACTACAGGGGGCGGGGGCACTGAAGCTTTCTTT.

V usage is TRBV6-5 and J usage is TRBJ1-4; D might be TRBD1 (5 bases). CDR1 is MNHEY, CDR2 SVGAGI, per germline. The CDR3 has 14 residues. Trimming shortened V by 4 bases and J by 0 bases, and 6 bases separated the two germline ends. The CDR3 sequence is CASSWGSTNEKLFF. In DNA, the CDR3 is TGTGCCAGCAGTTGGGGGTCAACTAATGAAAAACTGTTTTTT.

The sample holds a few counts of this clonotype. The chain uses TRBV5-1 and TRBJ2-1, with a tentative D call TRBD2 (5 bases). Germline lookup yields CDR1 SGHRS and CDR2 YFSETQ. This CDR3 comprises 14 residues. The V end was cut by 1 base, the J end by 5 bases, with 10 bases between. The CDR3 DNA is TGCGCCAGCAGCTTGTGGCGGGTAGACAATGAGCAGTTCTTC. It specifies CASSLWRVDNEQFF. The full variable domain, in which reference TRBV5-1 and TRBJ2-1 provide the parts outside the CDR3, is KAGVTQTPRYLIKTRGQQVTLSCSPISGHRSVSWYQQTPGQGLQFLFEYFSETQRNKGNFPGRFSGRQFSNSRSEMNVSTLELGDSALYLCASSLWRVDNEQFFGPGTRLTVL.

This clonotype appeared a few times. The V call is TRBV12-5, the J call TRBJ1-1; the D gene is possibly TRBD1 (6 bases). Germline V gives CDR1 LGHNT, CDR2 FRNRAP. The V end lost 3 bases, the J end lost 2 bases, and 22 bases lay between the germline ends. This CDR3 comprises 18 residues. The CDR3 nucleotides are TGTGCTAGTGGTTTAAAGGTCGCTCCGACAGGACTAAACACTGAAGCTTTCTTT. This sequence encodes CASGLKVAPTGLNTEAFF.

This clonotype was seen more than once but under ten times. The chain recombines TRBV7-9 with TRBJ1-3, with unresolved D. CDR1 is SEHNR and CDR2 is FQNEAQ in the germline V gene (reference sequence). V lost 5 bases to trimming and J lost 6 bases, with 8 bases between them. The CDR3 extends over 12 amino acids. The CDR3 reads CASSMDVNTIYF. The CDR3 DNA is TGTGCCAGCAGCATGGACGTAAACACCATATATTTT.

The table lists this clonotype with a few counts. The chain carries TRBV6-5 and TRBJ1-5; the match to TRBD1 covers 7 bases. V dropped 3 bases and J dropped 0; count of bases not matched to a gene: 8. Germline V gene lookup returns CDR1 MNHEY and CDR2 SVGAGI. The CDR3 extends over 17 amino acids. The CDR3 DNA is TGTGCCAGCAGTTATTCAGGTCCAGGGGGTAGCAATCAGCCCCAGCATTTT. Amino acids: CASSYSGPGGSNQPQHF.

This clonotype was observed once. With a much larger clone just one base away, this may be a read error. The gene calls are TRBV10-3 and TRBJ2-7, with 11 bases identical to TRBD2. The CDR3 spans 15 residues. Germline loops: CDR1 ENHRY, CDR2 SYGVKD. In DNA, the CDR3 is TGTTCCATCAGTGAGGTAGCGGGAGGGCCAGGCGAGCAGTACGTC. Translating it yields CSISEVAGGPGEQYV.

This clonotype was seen a handful of times. DNA of the CDR3: TGTGCCGCGGGCCCTTCGGGACTTGGAGATACCCAGTACTTC. Amino acids: CAAGPSGLGDTQYF. J is TRBJ2-5 and V is TRBV10-3; TRBD2 might be the D (6 bases). Germline-derived CDR1 and CDR2 are ENHRY and SYGVKD. V gave up 11 bases and J gave up 8 bases, with 24 bases separating them. The CDR3 is 14 residues long.

The chain carries TRBV12-3 or TRBV12-4 and TRBJ2-3, with TRBD2 identical over 7 bases. V trimming: 4 bases; J trimming: 0 bases; junction bases outside the gene matches: 7. The CDR3 spans 16 residues. In DNA, the CDR3 is TGTGCCAGCAGTTCATTAGCGGGCACTAGCACAGATACGCAGTATTTT. It encodes CASSSLAGTSTDTQYF.